This TCR beta chain came from a study of cytomegalovirus exposure and HLA in healthy donors. CDR1 and CDR2 from the germline V gene are SGHTA and FQGNSA. The CDR3 runs 15 residues. The V gene end was trimmed by 1 base and the J gene end by 7 bases; junction bases not matched to a gene: 4. The study ran its PCR with 60 Vbeta and 13 Jbeta primers. Clones were read by immunoSEQ multiplex PCR, and TCRdb kept only the in-frame ones, dropping some. The sample has approximately 190,000 clones; almost 85% are singletons. The gene calls are TRBV7-2 and TRBJ1-4; 9 nucleotides line up with TRBD1. This clonotype originated in a boy under 18 in good health and CMV-seronegative. The sequenced material came from PBMCs. CDR3 in DNA: TGTGCCAGCAGCTTAGGCGGGACAGGGTTTGAAAAACTGTTTTTT. Residues: CASSLGGTGFEKLFF.